This T cell receptor (beta chain) is from a study of cytomegalovirus exposure and HLA in healthy donors. General study findings and limits: When analyzed later, a missense DCLRE1C variant was found to be linked to TCR beta V- and J-gene trimming.

Worth noting for this clone: The antigen is unknown.

Vbeta (60) and Jbeta (13) primers were used in the PCR. The repertoire was sequenced with immunoSEQ multiplex PCR; TCRdb's copy has only in-frame clones and lacks some. The repertoire has 120,000 to 150,000 clones, around 80% of them found once; the top ten carry 6.8%. Sequenced input: PBMCs. The origin of this receptor is a middle-aged man in good health and CMV-seropositive.

CDR3 protein: CASSEGQFGTEAFF. CDR3 bases: TGTGCCAGCAGTGAAGGACAGTTTGGCACTGAAGCTTTCTTT. The chain carries TRBV2 and TRBJ1-1, with D perhaps matching TRBD1 (5 bases). This CDR3 comprises 14 residues. CDR1 is SNHLY, CDR2 FYNNEI, per germline. Between the trimmed V and J ends, which lost 1 base and 4 bases, there was a span of 10 bases.